This T cell receptor beta chain derives from a study of cytomegalovirus exposure and HLA in healthy donors. The PCR used 60 Vbeta and 13 Jbeta primers. Assay: immunoSEQ multiplex PCR; the TCRdb copy retains only in-frame clones and omits some. The data contain 75,000 to 95,000 clones, about 87% of them singletons. Study-wide findings and caveats: In a later analysis, more than 15,000 TCR beta sequences were associated with HLA alleles at 0.05 false discovery rate.

Germline V gives CDR1 MDHEN, CDR2 SYDVKM. The V and J ends lost 7 bases and 8 bases, in that order; junction bases with no gene match: 11. This CDR3 spans 15 amino acids. As to this clone: Its antigen is unidentified.

Sample: PBMCs. This clonotype was obtained from a man aged 18-30 years in good health and CMV-seronegative. The chain employs TRBV28 and TRBJ1-6, with 7 nucleotides matching TRBD1. CDR3 nucleotides: TGTGCCAGCACGGAGGGGGCGTCCGTGTATTCACCCCTCCACTTT. Translation: CASTEGASVYSPLHF.